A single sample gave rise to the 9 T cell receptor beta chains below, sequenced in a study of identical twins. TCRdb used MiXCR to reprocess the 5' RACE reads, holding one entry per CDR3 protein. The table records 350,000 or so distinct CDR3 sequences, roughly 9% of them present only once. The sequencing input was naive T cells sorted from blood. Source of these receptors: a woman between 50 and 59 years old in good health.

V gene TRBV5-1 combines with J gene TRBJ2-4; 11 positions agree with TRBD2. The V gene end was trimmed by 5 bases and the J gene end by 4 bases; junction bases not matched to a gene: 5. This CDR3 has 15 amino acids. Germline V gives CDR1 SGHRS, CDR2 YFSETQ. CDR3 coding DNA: TGCGCCAGCAGGCGGGGGACTAGCGGAAAAAACATTCAGTACTTC. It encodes CASRRGTSGKNIQYF.

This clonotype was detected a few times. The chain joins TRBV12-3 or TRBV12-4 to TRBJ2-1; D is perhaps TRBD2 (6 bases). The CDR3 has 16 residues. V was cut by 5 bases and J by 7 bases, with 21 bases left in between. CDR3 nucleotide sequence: TGTGCCAGCAGTCCGTCCCGGGTACCTGCGGGGAATGAGCAGTTCTTC. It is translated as CASSPSRVPAGNEQFF.

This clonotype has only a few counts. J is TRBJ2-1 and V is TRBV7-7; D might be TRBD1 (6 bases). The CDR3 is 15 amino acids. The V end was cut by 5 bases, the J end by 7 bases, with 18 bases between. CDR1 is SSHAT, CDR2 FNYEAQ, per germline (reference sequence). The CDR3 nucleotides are TGTGCCAGCAGCGCTCACCCACAGGGTTATAATGAGCAGTTCTTC. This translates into CASSAHPQGYNEQFF.

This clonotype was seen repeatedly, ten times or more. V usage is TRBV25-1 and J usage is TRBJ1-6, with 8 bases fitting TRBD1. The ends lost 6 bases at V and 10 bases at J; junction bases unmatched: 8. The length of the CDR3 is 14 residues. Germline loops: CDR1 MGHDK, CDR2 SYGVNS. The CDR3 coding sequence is TGTGCCAGCAGAGAGGACAGGGTGGCCTCACCCCTCCACTTT. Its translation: CASREDRVASPLHF. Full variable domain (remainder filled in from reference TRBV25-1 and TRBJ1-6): EADIYQTPRYLVIGTGKKITLECSQTMGHDKMYWYQQDPGMELHLIHYSYGVNSTEKGDLSSESTVSRIRTEHFPLTLESARPSHTSQYLCASREDRVASPLHFGNGTRLTVT.

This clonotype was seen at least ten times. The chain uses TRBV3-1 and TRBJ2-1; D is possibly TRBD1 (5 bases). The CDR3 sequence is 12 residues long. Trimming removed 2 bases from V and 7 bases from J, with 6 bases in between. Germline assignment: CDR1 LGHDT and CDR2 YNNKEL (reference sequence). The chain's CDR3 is CASSQPGNEQFF. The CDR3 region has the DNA TGTGCCAGCAGCCAACCAGGGAATGAGCAGTTCTTC.

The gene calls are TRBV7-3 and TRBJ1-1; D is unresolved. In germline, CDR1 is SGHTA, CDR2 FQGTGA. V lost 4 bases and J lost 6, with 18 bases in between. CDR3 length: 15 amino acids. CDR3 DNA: TGTGCCAGCAGCTCCGAAGCGCTTGAAGGGTCTGAAGCTTTCTTT. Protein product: CASSSEALEGSEAFF.

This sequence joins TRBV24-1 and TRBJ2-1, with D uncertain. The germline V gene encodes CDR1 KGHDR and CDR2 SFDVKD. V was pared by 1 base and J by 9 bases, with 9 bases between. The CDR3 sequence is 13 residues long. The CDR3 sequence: CATSDFPAAEQFF. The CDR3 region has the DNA TGTGCCACCAGTGATTTCCCAGCCGCTGAGCAGTTCTTC.

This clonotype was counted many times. The CDR3 is CASKRGGGELFF. The CDR3 nucleotides are TGTGCCAGCAAGAGAGGAGGCGGGGAGCTGTTTTTT. The V call is TRBV12-3 or TRBV12-4, the J call TRBJ2-2, with TRBD2 as a possible D gene (5 bases). The CDR3 consists of 12 residues. The V end was cut by 7 bases, the J end by 7 bases, with 10 bases between.

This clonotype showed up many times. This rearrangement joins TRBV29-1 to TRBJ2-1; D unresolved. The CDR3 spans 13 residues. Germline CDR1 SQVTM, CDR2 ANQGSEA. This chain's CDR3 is CRATNGYNNEQFF. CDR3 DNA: TGCAGAGCTACAAACGGGTATAACAATGAGCAGTTCTTC.